A single T cell receptor (beta chain) is shown here with its context. Its antigen is unknown. One end of the junction varies from germline; a read error may be responsible. The entry originates in a study of T cells in Graves' hyperthyroidism and ophthalmopathy. Study as a whole: Blood was drawn when the patient was first diagnosed and still untreated. Study-level points and caveats: Most clonotypes that expanded in the thyroid above 0.001 also showed up in blood.

The CDR3 is 12 residues long. Germline-derived CDR1 and CDR2 are SNHLY and FYNNEI. Using RNA transcripts as the source, TCR beta CDR3 regions were amplified. The HTBI set primed first-round TCR CDR3 RT-PCR. From the multiplex PCR reads, TCRdb called clonotypes with MiXCR, one entry per CDR3 protein. In the table there are under 350,000 distinct CDR3 sequences, 21% of which are singletons. The sequence came from a woman aged 45-65 years with Graves' hyperthyroidism. The rearrangement joins TRBV2 to TRBJ1-2, with 9 bases lining up with TRBD1. The sequencing sample was made of blood. Here the CDR3 reads CASSVDRGDYTF. The CDR3 DNA is TGCGCCAGCAGCGTTGACAGGGGGGACTACACCTTC.